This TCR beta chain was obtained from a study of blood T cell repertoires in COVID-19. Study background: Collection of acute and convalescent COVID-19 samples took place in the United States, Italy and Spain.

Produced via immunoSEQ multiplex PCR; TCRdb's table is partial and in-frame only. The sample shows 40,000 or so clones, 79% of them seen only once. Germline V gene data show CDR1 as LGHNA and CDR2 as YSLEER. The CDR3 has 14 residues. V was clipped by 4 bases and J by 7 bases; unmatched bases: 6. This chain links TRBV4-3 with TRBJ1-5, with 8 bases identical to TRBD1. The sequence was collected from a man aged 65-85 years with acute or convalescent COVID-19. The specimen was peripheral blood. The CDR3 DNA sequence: TGCGCCAGCAGCCGCGACAGGGGAGGGCAGCCCCAGCATTTT. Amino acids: CASSRDRGGQPQHF.